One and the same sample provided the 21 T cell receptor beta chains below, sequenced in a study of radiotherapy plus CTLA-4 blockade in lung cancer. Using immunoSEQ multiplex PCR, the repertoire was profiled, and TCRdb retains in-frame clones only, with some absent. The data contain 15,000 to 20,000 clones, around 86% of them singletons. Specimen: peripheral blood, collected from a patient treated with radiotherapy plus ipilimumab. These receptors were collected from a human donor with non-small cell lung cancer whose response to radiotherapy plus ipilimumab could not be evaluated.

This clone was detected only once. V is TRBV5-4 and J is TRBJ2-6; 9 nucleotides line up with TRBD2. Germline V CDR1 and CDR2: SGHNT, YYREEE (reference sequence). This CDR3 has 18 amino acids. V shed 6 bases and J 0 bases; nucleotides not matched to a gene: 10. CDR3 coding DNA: TGTGCCAGCACCTCCCGGCTAGCGGGGACCTCTGGGGCCAACGTCCTGACTTTC. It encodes CASTSRLAGTSGANVLTF.

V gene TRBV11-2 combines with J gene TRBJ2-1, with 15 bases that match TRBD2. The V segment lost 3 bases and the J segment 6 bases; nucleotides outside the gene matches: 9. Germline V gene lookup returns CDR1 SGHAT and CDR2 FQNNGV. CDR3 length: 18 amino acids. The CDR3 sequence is CASSLASWTSGRANEQFF. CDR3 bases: TGTGCCAGCAGCTTGGCTTCCTGGACTAGCGGGAGGGCCAATGAGCAGTTCTTC.

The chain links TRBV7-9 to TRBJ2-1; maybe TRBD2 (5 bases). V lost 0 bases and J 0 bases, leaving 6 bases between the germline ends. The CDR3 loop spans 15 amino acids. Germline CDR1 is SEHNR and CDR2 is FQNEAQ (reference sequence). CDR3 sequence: CASSLAGSSYNEQFF. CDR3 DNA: TGTGCCAGCAGCTTAGCGGGGAGCTCCTACAATGAGCAGTTCTTC.

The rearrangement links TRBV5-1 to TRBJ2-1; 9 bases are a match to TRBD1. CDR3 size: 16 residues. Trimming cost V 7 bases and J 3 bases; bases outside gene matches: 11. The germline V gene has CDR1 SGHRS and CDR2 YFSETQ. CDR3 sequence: CASGDRDRALYNEQFF. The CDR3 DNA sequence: TGCGCCAGCGGGGACCGGGACAGGGCCCTCTACAATGAGCAGTTCTTC.

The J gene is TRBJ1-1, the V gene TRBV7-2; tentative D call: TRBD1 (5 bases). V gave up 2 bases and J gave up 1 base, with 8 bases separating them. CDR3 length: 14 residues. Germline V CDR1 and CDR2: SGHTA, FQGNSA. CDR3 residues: CASSLLDKNTEAFF. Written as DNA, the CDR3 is TGTGCCAGCAGCTTACTGGACAAGAACACTGAAGCTTTCTTT.

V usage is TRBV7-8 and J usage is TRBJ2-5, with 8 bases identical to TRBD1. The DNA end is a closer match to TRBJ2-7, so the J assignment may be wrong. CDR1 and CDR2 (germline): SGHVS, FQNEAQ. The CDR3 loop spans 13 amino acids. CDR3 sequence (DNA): TGTGCCAGCGGCGAGGGACAGGTTTACGAGCAGTACTTC. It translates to CASGEGQVYEQYF.

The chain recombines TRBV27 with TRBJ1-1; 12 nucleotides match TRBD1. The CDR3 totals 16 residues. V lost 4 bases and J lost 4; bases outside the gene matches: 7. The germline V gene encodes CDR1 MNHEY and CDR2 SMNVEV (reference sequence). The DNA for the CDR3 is TGTGCCAGCAGTTCGATCCGGGACAGGGGGCTCACTGAAGCTTTCTTT. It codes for CASSSIRDRGLTEAFF.

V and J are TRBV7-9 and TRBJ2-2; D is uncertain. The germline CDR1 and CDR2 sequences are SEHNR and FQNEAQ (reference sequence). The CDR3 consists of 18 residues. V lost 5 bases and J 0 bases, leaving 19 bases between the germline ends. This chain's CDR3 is CASSAGSAASSNTGELFF. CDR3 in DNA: TGTGCCAGCAGCGCTGGGTCCGCAGCGAGTTCGAACACCGGGGAGCTGTTTTTT.

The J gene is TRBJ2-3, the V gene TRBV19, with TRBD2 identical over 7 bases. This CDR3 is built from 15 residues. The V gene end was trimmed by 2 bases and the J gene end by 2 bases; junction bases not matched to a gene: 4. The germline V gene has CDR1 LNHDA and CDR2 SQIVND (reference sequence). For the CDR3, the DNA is TGTGCCAGTAGTATATGGGGGAGGGACACAGATACGCAGTATTTT. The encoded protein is CASSIWGRDTDTQYF.

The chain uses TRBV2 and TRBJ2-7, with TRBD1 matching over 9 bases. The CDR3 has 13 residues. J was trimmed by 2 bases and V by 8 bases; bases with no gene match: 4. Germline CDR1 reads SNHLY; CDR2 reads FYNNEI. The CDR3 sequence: CASGDRDPYEQYF. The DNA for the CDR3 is TGTGCCAGCGGGGACAGGGACCCCTACGAGCAGTACTTC.

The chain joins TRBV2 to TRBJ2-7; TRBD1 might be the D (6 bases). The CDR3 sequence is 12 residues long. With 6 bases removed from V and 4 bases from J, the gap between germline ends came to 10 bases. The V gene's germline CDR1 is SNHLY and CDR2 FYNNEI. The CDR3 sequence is CASRSQGYEQYF. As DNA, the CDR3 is TGTGCCAGCAGATCTCAGGGGTACGAGCAGTACTTC.

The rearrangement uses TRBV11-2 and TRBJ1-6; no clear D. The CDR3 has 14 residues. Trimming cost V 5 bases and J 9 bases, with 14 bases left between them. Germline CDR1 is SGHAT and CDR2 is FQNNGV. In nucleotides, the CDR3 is TGTGCCAGCAGCATTTCGGGCGGGGTTTCACCCCTCCACTTT. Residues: CASSISGGVSPLHF.

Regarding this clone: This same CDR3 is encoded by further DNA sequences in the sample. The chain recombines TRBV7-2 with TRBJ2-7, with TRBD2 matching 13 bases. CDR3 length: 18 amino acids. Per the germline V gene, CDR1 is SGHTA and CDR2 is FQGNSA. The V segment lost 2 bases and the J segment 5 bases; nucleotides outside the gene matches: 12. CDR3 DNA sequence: TGTGCCAGCAGCTTAATCGGGCTACTAGCGGGAGGGTTCCACGAGCAGTACTTC. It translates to CASSLIGLLAGGFHEQYF.

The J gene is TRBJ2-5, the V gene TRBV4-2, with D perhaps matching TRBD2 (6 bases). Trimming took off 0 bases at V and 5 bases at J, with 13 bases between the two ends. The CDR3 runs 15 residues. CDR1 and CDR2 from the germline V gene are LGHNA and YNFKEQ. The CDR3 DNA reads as TGTGCCAGCAGCCAAGAGAGGCTAGCGTATGAGACCCAGTACTTC. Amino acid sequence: CASSQERLAYETQYF.

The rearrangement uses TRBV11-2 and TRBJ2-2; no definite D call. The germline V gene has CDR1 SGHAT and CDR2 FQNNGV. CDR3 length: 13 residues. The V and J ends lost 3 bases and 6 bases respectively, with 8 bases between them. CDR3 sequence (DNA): TGTGCCAGCAGCTTTGGAGTCCCCGGGGAGCTGTTTTTT. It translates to CASSFGVPGELFF.

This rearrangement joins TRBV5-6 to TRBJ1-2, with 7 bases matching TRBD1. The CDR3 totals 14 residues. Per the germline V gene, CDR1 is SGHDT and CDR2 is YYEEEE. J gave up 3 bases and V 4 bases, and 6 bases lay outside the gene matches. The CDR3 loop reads CASSENRGDYGYTF. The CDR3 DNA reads TGTGCCAGCAGCGAGAACAGGGGAGACTATGGCTACACCTTC.

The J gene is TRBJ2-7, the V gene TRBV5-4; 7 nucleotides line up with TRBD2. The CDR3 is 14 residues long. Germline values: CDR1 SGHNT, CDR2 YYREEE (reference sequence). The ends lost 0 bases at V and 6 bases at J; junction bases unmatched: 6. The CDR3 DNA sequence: TGTGCCAGCAGCTTGGAAAGCGGGACCCTCGAGCAGTACTTC. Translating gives CASSLESGTLEQYF.

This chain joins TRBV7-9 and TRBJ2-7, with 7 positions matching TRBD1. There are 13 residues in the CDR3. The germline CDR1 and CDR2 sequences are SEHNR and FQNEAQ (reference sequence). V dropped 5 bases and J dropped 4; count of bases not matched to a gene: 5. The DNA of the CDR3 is TGTGCCAGCAGCCCCCTGACAGGGTACGAGCAGTACTTC. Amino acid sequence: CASSPLTGYEQYF.

CDR3 loop: CASSPFGARTTGELFF. The CDR3 DNA is TGTGCCAGCTCACCATTTGGGGCCCGGACCACCGGGGAGCTGTTTTTT. V usage is TRBV18 and J usage is TRBJ2-2, with D possibly TRBD1 on 5 matching bases. Between the trimmed V and J ends, which lost 2 bases and 4 bases, there was a span of 14 bases. Germline-derived CDR1 and CDR2 are KGHSH and LQKENI. The CDR3 is made up of 16 amino acids.

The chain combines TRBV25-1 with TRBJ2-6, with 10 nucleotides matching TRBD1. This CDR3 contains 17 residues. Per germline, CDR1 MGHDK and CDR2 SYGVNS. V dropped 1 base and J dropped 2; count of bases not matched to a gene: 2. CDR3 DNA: TGTGCCAGCAGTGAATCTGGGACAGGGGCTGGGGCCAACGTCCTGACTTTC. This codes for CASSESGTGAGANVLTF.

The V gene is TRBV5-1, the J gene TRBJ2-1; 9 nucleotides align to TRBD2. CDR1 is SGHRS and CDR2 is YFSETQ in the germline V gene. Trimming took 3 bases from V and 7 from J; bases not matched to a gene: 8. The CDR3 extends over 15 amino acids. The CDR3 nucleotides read TGCGCCAGCAGCTGGGACCCGACTAGCGGAAATGAGCAGTTCTTC. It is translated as CASSWDPTSGNEQFF.